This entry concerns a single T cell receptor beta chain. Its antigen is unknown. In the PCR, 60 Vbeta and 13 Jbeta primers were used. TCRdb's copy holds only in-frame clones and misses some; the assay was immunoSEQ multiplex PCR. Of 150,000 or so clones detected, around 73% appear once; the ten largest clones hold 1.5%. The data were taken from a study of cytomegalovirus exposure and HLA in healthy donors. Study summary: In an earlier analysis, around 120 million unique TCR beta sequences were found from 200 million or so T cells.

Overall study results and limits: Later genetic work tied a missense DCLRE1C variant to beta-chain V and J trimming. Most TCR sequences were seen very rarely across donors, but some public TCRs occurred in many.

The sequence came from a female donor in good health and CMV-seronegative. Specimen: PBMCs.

This CDR3 reads CASSATGVVRAEKLFF. As DNA, the CDR3 is TGTGCCAGCAGTGCGACAGGGGTGGTACGGGCCGAAAAACTGTTTTTT. This rearrangement joins TRBV2 to TRBJ1-4; 8 nucleotides line up with TRBD1. Per the germline V gene, CDR1 is SNHLY and CDR2 is FYNNEI. V gave up 4 bases and J gave up 8 bases; unmatched junction bases: 12. The CDR3 length is 16 residues.